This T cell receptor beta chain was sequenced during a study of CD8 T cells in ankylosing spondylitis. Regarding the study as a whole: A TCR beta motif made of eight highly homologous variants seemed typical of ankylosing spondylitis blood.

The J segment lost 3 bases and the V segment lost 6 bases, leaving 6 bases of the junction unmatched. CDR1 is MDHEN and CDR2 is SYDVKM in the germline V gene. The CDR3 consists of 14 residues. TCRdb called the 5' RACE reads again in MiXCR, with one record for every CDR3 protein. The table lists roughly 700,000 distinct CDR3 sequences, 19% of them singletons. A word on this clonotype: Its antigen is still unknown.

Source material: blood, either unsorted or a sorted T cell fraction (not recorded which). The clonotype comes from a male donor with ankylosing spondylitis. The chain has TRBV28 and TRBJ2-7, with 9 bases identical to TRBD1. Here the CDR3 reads CASSFAGQGYEQYF. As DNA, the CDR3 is TGTGCCAGCAGCTTCGCGGGACAGGGCTACGAGCAGTACTTC. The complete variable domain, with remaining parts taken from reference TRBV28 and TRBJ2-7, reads DVKVTQSSRYLVKRTGEKVFLECVQDMDHENMFWYRQDPGLGLRLIYFSYDVKMKEKGDIPEGYSVSREKKERFSLILESASTNQTSMYLCASSFAGQGYEQYFGPGTRLTVT.